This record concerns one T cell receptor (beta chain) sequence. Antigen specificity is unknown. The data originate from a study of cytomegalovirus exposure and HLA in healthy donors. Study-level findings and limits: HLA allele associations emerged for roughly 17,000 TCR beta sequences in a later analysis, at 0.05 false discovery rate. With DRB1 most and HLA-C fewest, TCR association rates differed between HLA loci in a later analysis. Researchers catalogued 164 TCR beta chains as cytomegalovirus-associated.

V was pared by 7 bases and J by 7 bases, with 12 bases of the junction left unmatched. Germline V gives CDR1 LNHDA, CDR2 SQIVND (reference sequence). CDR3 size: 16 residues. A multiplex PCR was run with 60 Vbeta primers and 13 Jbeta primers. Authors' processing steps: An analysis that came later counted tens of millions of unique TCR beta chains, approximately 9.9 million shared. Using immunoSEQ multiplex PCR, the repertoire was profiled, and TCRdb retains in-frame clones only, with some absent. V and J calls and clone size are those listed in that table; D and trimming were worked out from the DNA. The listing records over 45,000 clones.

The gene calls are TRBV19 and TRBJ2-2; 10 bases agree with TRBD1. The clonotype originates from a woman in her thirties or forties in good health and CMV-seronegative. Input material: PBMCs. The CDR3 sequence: CASKLSRQGAGGELFF. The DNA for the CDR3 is TGTGCCAGTAAATTGTCCCGACAGGGGGCCGGCGGGGAGCTGTTTTTT.